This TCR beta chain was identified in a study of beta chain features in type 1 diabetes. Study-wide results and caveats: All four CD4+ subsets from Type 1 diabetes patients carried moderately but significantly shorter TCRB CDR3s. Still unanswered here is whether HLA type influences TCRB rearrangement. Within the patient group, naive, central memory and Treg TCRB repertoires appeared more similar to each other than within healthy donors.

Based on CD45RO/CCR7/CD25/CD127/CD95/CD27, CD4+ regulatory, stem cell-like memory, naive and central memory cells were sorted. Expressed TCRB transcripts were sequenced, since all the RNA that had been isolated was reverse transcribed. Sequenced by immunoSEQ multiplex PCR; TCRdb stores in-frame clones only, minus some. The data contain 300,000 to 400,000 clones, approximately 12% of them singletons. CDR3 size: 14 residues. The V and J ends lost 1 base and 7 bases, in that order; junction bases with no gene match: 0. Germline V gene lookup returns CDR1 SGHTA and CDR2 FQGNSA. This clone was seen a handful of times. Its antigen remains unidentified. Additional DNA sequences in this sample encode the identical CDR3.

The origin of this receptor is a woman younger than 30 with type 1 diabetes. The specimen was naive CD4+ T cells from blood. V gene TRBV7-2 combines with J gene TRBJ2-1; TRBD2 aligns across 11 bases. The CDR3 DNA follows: TGTGCCAGCAGCTTAGGGACTAGCGGGAATGAGCAGTTCTTC. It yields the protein CASSLGTSGNEQFF.